The 10 T cell receptor beta chains listed next were all sequenced from one sample in a study of control samples from healthy donors and cancer patients (dated by TCRdb to 2018 to 2020). The library relied on the immunoSEQ multiplex PCR assay. As stored in TCRdb, this immuneACCESS dataset retains in-frame rearrangements with V and J assigned. A fraction of the clones does not appear; measured against another copy, unresolved V genes explain less than half of the discrepancy, and the remainder lacks a known reason. The sample records approximately 170,000 clones, around 92% of which are singletons. The ten top clones hold roughly 1.6% of the sample. Specimen: blood. The receptor source for this set is a woman in her twenties or thirties in good health.

The CDR3 nucleotides read TGTGCCAGCAGTGTGTGGACAGGGGCGGGCACTGAAGCTTTCTTT. Translating it yields CASSVWTGAGTEAFF. The chain has TRBV2 and TRBJ1-1; 9 bases fit TRBD1. CDR1 is SNHLY, CDR2 FYNNEI, per germline. The junction had 7 bases not matched to a gene; V was cut back by 4 bases and J by 4 bases. The CDR3 loop spans 15 amino acids.

V and J are TRBV7-9 and TRBJ2-1; TRBD2 matches at 8 bases. The V gene's germline CDR1 is SEHNR and CDR2 FQNEAQ (reference sequence). The junction had 3 bases not matched to a gene; V was cut back by 1 base and J by 4 bases. The CDR3 runs to 15 residues. The CDR3 DNA reads as TGTGCCAGCAGCTTAGTCTCTAGCGGGTACAATGAGCAGTTCTTC. Protein product: CASSLVSSGYNEQFF. Full variable domain (missing parts from reference TRBV7-9 and TRBJ2-1): DTGVSQNPRHKITKRGQNVTFRCDPISEHNRLYWYRQTLGQGPEFLTYFQNEAQLEKSRLLSDRFSAERPKGSFSTLEIQRTEQGDSAMYLCASSLVSSGYNEQFFGPGTRLTVL.

This sequence joins TRBV16 and TRBJ1-6, with D uncertain. The germline V gene has CDR1 KGHSY and CDR2 FQNENV. CDR3 size: 12 residues. Trimming took 1 base from V and 7 from J, leaving 2 bases between them. The CDR3 DNA follows: TGTGCCAGCAGCCAATACAATTCACCCCTCCACTTT. Its translation is CASSQYNSPLHF.

The V gene is TRBV19, the J gene TRBJ2-2; 11 positions agree with TRBD2. V was pared by 1 base and J by 8 bases, with 0 bases of the junction left unmatched. There are 14 residues in the CDR3. In germline, CDR1 is LNHDA, CDR2 SQIVND (reference sequence). CDR3 coding DNA: TGTGCCAGTAGTATAGGACTAGCGGGAGGGGAGCTGTTTTTT. Encoded protein: CASSIGLAGGELFF.

The chain joins TRBV7-9 to TRBJ2-2; 15 bases align to TRBD2. After removal of 5 bases from V and 6 bases from J, the junction contained 1 base not matched to a gene. Germline-derived CDR1 and CDR2 are SEHNR and FQNEAQ (reference sequence). The CDR3 extends over 15 amino acids. DNA of the CDR3: TGTGCCAGCAGCAGGACTAGCGGGAGGGCCGGGGAGCTGTTTTTT. It encodes CASSRTSGRAGELFF.

The chain links TRBV2 to TRBJ1-2; D perhaps matches TRBD1 (5 bases). The CDR3 spans 12 residues. Germline V gene sequence: CDR1 SNHLY, CDR2 FYNNEI. V lost 3 bases to trimming and J lost 7 bases, with 9 bases between them. The CDR3 DNA follows: TGTGCCAGCAGTGACAGGGCCCTTGGCTACACCTTC. Amino acid sequence: CASSDRALGYTF.

J is TRBJ1-1 and V is TRBV3-1 (or the pseudogene TRBV3-2), with D hard to call. V was trimmed by 1 base and J by 4 bases, leaving 4 bases between them. Germline V lookup: CDR1 LGHDT, CDR2 YNNKEL (reference sequence). CDR3 length: 12 amino acids. The CDR3 protein is CASSQVSTEAFF. In nucleotides, the CDR3 is TGTGCCAGCAGCCAAGTATCCACTGAAGCTTTCTTT.

This chain uses TRBV25-1 with TRBJ2-3, with TRBD1 identical over 10 bases. CDR3 length: 13 residues. The trim removed 8 bases at V and 1 base at J, leaving 0 bases unmatched. The germline gives CDR1 MGHDK, CDR2 SYGVNS. The CDR3 sequence: CASGTGGTDTQYF. The CDR3 DNA sequence: TGTGCCAGCGGGACAGGGGGCACAGATACGCAGTATTTT.

The chain joins TRBV6-6 to TRBJ1-4; no definite D call. The germline V and J ends were trimmed by 6 bases and 0 bases, with 11 bases remaining between them. The CDR3 extends over 15 amino acids. CDR1 and CDR2 (germline): MNHNY, SVGAGI (reference sequence). In nucleotides, the CDR3 is TGTGCCAGCAGAAATGGGTTTTCAACTAATGAAAAACTGTTTTTT. Translating it yields CASRNGFSTNEKLFF.

The chain couples TRBV6-5 to TRBJ1-1, with a possible D match to TRBD1 (5 bases). V was clipped by 7 bases and J by 2 bases, with 11 bases between them. Germline V gene data show CDR1 as MNHEY and CDR2 as SVGAGI. The CDR3 length is 13 residues. The CDR3: CASTFRDNTEAFF. The CDR3 DNA reads TGTGCCAGCACTTTCCGGGACAACACTGAAGCTTTCTTT.